These T cell receptor beta chains were read from a single sample in a study of blood T cells in healthy people across ages. TCRdb re-derived calls from the 5' RACE reads in MiXCR, one entry per CDR3 protein. The sample holds around 500,000 distinct CDR3 sequences, about 27% seen once. A further study also used this sample, focusing on T cells of mothers and their children.

The sequenced material came from blood. These TCRs come from a boy aged 2 to 9 in good health. Each CDR3 is given with its conserved first and last residue. D genes are given only for firm matches. Expanded clones get a size class; other rows say once, few or many, or leave the size out.

TGTGCCAGCAGCCCCGACCCGGGGGTGAATACTGAAGCTTTCTTT,CASSPDPGVNTEAFF,TRBV7-3,TRBJ1-1,-,-
TGCAGCGTTGGGGGTGTTTGGGGGATTACCCAGGAAGGACCCCCCTACGAGCAGTACTTC,CSVGGVWGITQEGPPYEQYF,TRBV29-1,TRBJ2-7,few,-
TGTGCCAGCAGCCCCAGGACTAGCGAGAGCACAGATACGCAGTATTTT,CASSPRTSESTDTQYF,TRBV9,TRBJ2-3,-,TRBD2
TGCGCCAGCAGCTCCGACAGGTCGACCCAGTACTTC,CASSSDRSTQYF,TRBV5-1,TRBJ2-5,-,-
TGCGCCAGCAGCTTGGCGAATCCAGGGAGGGGCTACACCTTC,CASSLANPGRGYTF,TRBV5-1,TRBJ1-2,few,-
TGCAGCGTGAAGGACAGGGAAAACTATGGCTACACCTTC,CSVKDRENYGYTF,TRBV29-1,TRBJ1-2,-,TRBD1
TGTGCCATCAGTGAGTCGAAAGGGGACACTGAAGCTTTCTTT,CAISESKGDTEAFF,TRBV10-3,TRBJ1-1,few,-
TGTGCCAGCCGTGGACATGAGCAGTTCTTC,CASRGHEQFF,TRBV12-3/TRBV12-4,TRBJ2-1,few,-
TGCAGTGCTAGCTTTCTAGCGGGCTCTACCGGGGAGCTGTTTTTT,CSASFLAGSTGELFF,TRBV20-1,TRBJ2-2,few,TRBD2
TGTGCCAGCAGCCCCATTTCCCGGCTCTACGAGCAGTACTTC,CASSPISRLYEQYF,TRBV11-2,TRBJ2-7,few,-
TGTGCCAGCAGTCCCGGGACGGACGTATGGGAAAAACTGTTTTTT,CASSPGTDVWEKLFF,TRBV27,TRBJ1-4,few,-
TGTGCCAGCAACAACGGGTCGAACCCACAGTACTTC,CASNNGSNPQYF,TRBV6-5,TRBJ2-7,few,-
TGTGCCAGCAGCTTATCGCGGATTTATAATTCACCCCTCCACTTT,CASSLSRIYNSPLHF,TRBV7-9,TRBJ1-6,once,-
TGTGCCACCAGCAGAGATGTGACAGATACGCAGTATTTT,CATSRDVTDTQYF,TRBV15,TRBJ2-3,-,-
TGCAGCGTTGGCCAGGGGGCGAACACTGAAGCTTTCTTT,CSVGQGANTEAFF,TRBV29-1,TRBJ1-1,few,TRBD1
TGTGCCAGCAGCTTAGCTAGCGGGAGCGGGCAGACCCAGTACTTC,CASSLASGSGQTQYF,TRBV7-2,TRBJ2-5,few,TRBD2
TGTGCCATCAGAGCCGGGACAGGGGGCGATTACACCGGGGAGCTGTTTTTT,CAIRAGTGGDYTGELFF,TRBV10-3,TRBJ2-2,-,TRBD1
TGTGCCAGCAGTTTAAATCACGGGACAGCTAGAACAGATATGCAGTATTTT,CASSLNHGTARTDMQYF,TRBV12-3/TRBV12-4,TRBJ2-3,-,TRBD1
TGTGCCAGCAGCGTAGAGACGGATCCCTACAATGAGCAGTTCTTC,CASSVETDPYNEQFF,TRBV9,TRBJ2-1,-,-
TGTGCCAGCAGTTTAAGCGGACAGTCCACGAGCTCCTACAATGAGCAGTTCTTC,CASSLSGQSTSSYNEQFF,TRBV12-3/TRBV12-4,TRBJ2-1,few,-
TGTGCCAGCAGCTTAACGACGGTCTATGGCTACACCTTC,CASSLTTVYGYTF,TRBV7-2,TRBJ1-2,-,-
TGTGCCAGTAGTATGTATGGGACTCTCTACGAGCAGTACTTC,CASSMYGTLYEQYF,TRBV19,TRBJ2-7,few,-
TGCGCCAGCAGCTTGGTCAGCGGGGGGCCCGACAATGAGCAGTTCTTC,CASSLVSGGPDNEQFF,TRBV5-1,TRBJ2-1,-,TRBD2
TGTGCCAACAAACGGAGGGACGAGCAGTACTTC,CANKRRDEQYF,TRBV6-5,TRBJ2-7,few,-
TGCAGTGCTAGAGACCTCGCAGAAAATTCACCCTTCCACTTT,CSARDLAENSPFHF,TRBV20-1,TRBJ1-6,-,-
TGTGCCAGCAGTACCTCCGGGACAGGGAATGAAAAACTGTTTTTT,CASSTSGTGNEKLFF,TRBV12-3/TRBV12-4,TRBJ1-4,-,TRBD1
TGTGCCAGCAGTGAGTCACGGACTTATGGCTACACCTTC,CASSESRTYGYTF,TRBV25-1,TRBJ1-2,-,-
TGCGCCAGCAGATCCGAACAGGGTATTGGCACCGGGGAGCTGTTTTTT,CASRSEQGIGTGELFF,TRBV5-1,TRBJ2-2,few,-
TGTGCCAGCAGCTTGAGGGACTCAGCTCGCCTCTCCTACAATGAGCAGTTCTTC,CASSLRDSARLSYNEQFF,TRBV7-9,TRBJ2-1,-,-
TGTGCCACCAGTGATTTATCGGGACACCTGACTTTC,CATSDLSGHLTF,TRBV24-1,TRBJ2-6,few,-
TGCGCCAGCAGCCTAAGGGTCTCTGGGGCCAACGTCCTGACTTTC,CASSLRVSGANVLTF,TRBV4-3,TRBJ2-6,few,-
TGCGCCAGCAGCTTGGAAACAGGGAGGTACGGGGAGCTGTTTTTT,CASSLETGRYGELFF,TRBV5-1,TRBJ2-2,once,-
TGTGCCAGCAGCTTGCGGACTAGCGTCTACAATGAGCAGTTCTTC,CASSLRTSVYNEQFF,TRBV7-9,TRBJ2-1,-,TRBD2
TGTGCCAGCAGCCCAAGGACAGGGGGGACCCAGTACTTC,CASSPRTGGTQYF,TRBV7-2,TRBJ2-5,few,TRBD1
TGTGCCAGCAGCCAAGATATGGGCACCGGTTTTGAGCTGTTTTTT,CASSQDMGTGFELFF,TRBV4-2,TRBJ2-2,few,-
TGCAGTGCTGCACTAGCGGGAGACTACAATGAGCAGTTCTTC,CSAALAGDYNEQFF,TRBV20-1,TRBJ2-1,-,TRBD2
TGTGCCAGCAGCTTGGGGGACTTCAGTCGGGAAAAACTGTTTTTT,CASSLGDFSREKLFF,TRBV5-8,TRBJ1-4,-,-
TGTGCCAGCAGCCCCCGGCTTGGGGCCTATGAAGCTTTCTTT,CASSPRLGAYEAFF,TRBV14,TRBJ1-1,-,-
TGTGCCAGCAGTTTATCCCTCGGACAACCAGAGACCCAGTACTTC,CASSLSLGQPETQYF,TRBV12-3/TRBV12-4,TRBJ2-5,-,-
TGTGCCAGCAGCGATAGGCTAGCGGGGGGGCTAGATACGCAGTATTTT,CASSDRLAGGLDTQYF,TRBV4-2,TRBJ2-3,-,TRBD2
TGTGCCAGCAGCGCCCCAGTAGCGGAGCCGAACACCGGGGAGCTGTTTTTT,CASSAPVAEPNTGELFF,TRBV9,TRBJ2-2,few,-
TGTGCCAGCAAGTGGGACGGAGAGACCCAGTACTTC,CASKWDGETQYF,TRBV2,TRBJ2-5,-,-
TGTGCCAGTAGTAACCTCGCCTACAATGAGCAGTTCTTC,CASSNLAYNEQFF,TRBV19,TRBJ2-1,few,-
TGTGCTAGTGGGCACAAAACAGGGGACGAGCAGTACTTC,CASGHKTGDEQYF,TRBV12-5,TRBJ2-7,-,TRBD1